The TCR beta chain under discussion was sequenced for a study of cytomegalovirus exposure and HLA in healthy donors. Study-level findings and limits: Specificity for CMV antigens was confirmed in vitro for three of the CMV-associated chains. There were several of the most significant clusters that appeared linked to common viral pathogens in a later analysis.

The CDR3 sequence is 13 residues long. V was trimmed by 3 bases and J by 2 bases, leaving 8 bases between them. Germline-derived CDR1 and CDR2 are GTSNPN and SVGIG (reference sequence). Concerning this clone: Its antigen is unknown.

13 Jbeta primers and 60 Vbeta primers were used for the PCR. Method: immunoSEQ multiplex PCR; TCRdb's copy keeps in-frame clones and lacks some. The table has 75,000 to 90,000 clones, roughly 79% seen once. Source material: PBMCs. The clonotype comes from a male donor in good health and CMV-seropositive. The chain joins TRBV30 to TRBJ1-3; unclear D gene. CDR3 region: CAWSGETGNTIYF. Here the CDR3 DNA reads TGTGCCTGGAGCGGAGAAACTGGAAACACCATATATTTT.